These 27 T cell receptor beta chains were sequenced from one sample in a study of T cells in Graves' hyperthyroidism and ophthalmopathy. What was amplified from RNA transcripts were TCR beta CDR3 regions. HTBI primers drove first-round RT-PCR of the TCR CDR3. TCRdb redid the calling of the multiplex PCR reads with MiXCR, one entry per CDR3 protein. The repertoire includes 300,000 to 350,000 distinct CDR3 sequences, roughly a fifth of them detected once, and about 50% sits in the top ten. The material sequenced was blood. These receptors came from a woman aged 50 to 60 with Graves' hyperthyroidism.

This clonotype was recorded at least ten times. CDR3 protein: CASSLTSGRGDTQYF. DNA of the CDR3: TGTGCCAGCAGCCTAACTAGCGGGAGAGGAGATACGCAGTATTTT. This chain uses TRBV3-1 with TRBJ2-3; 11 bases line up with TRBD2. The V and J ends lost 4 bases and 5 bases, in that order; junction bases with no gene match: 5. The CDR3 covers 15 residues. Germline-derived CDR1 and CDR2 are LGHDT and YNNKEL (reference sequence).

This clonotype has at least ten counts. V usage is TRBV11-2 and J usage is TRBJ2-5, with 16 nucleotides matching TRBD2. The V segment lost 3 bases and the J segment 2 bases; nucleotides outside the gene matches: 3. Germline CDR1 is SGHAT and CDR2 is FQNNGV. CDR3 length: 17 amino acids. Here the CDR3 DNA reads TGTGCCAGCAGCTTGGGACTAGCGGGGGGGCGGCAAGAGACCCAGTACTTC. The encoded protein is CASSLGLAGGRQETQYF.

This clonotype was seen at least ten times. The rearrangement joins TRBV5-1 to TRBJ2-1; D may be TRBD2 (6 bases). V shed 7 bases and J shed 9 bases, with 23 bases lying between them. Per germline, CDR1 SGHRS and CDR2 YFSETQ. There are 15 residues in the CDR3. The CDR3 is CASALDSPAGGEQFF. For the CDR3, the DNA is TGCGCCAGCGCCCTTGACAGCCCAGCGGGTGGTGAGCAGTTCTTC.

This clonotype was detected many times. The CDR3 DNA follows: TGTGCCAGCAGCTATACCGGGGACTACGAGCAGTACTTC. It specifies CASSYTGDYEQYF. The rearrangement uses TRBV5-6 and TRBJ2-7, with a tentative D call TRBD2 (5 bases). Trimming removed 3 bases from V and 3 bases from J, with 10 bases in between. There are 13 residues in the CDR3. CDR1 and CDR2 from the germline V gene are SGHDT and YYEEEE.

This clonotype was seen ten or more times. V and J are TRBV28 and TRBJ1-5; a weak D match, TRBD1 (5 bases). Trimming pared 6 bases from V and 2 bases from J, leaving 8 bases between. The CDR3 has 13 amino acids. The germline CDR1 and CDR2 sequences are MDHEN and SYDVKM. CDR3 loop: CASRTEGNQPQHF. Written as DNA, the CDR3 is TGTGCCAGCAGGACAGAGGGCAATCAGCCCCAGCATTTT.

This clonotype has at least ten counts. The rearrangement uses TRBV30 and TRBJ2-2, with D possibly TRBD2 on 6 matching bases. The CDR3 is made up of 15 amino acids. The V and J ends lost 6 bases and 1 base respectively, with 15 bases between them. Per the germline V gene, CDR1 is GTSNPN and CDR2 is SVGIG (reference sequence). CDR3 protein: CACEGEVRNTGELFF. The CDR3 region has the DNA TGTGCCTGCGAAGGGGAGGTCAGGAACACCGGGGAGCTGTTTTTT.

CDR3 DNA: TGTGCCAGCAGCTCGAGCGGGAGGGGGGGAAAGACCCAGTACTTC. Protein: CASSSSGRGGKTQYF. The chain recombines TRBV2 with TRBJ2-5; TRBD2 agrees at 10 bases. Germline assignment: CDR1 SNHLY and CDR2 FYNNEI. The J segment lost 6 bases and the V segment lost 6 bases, leaving 10 bases of the junction unmatched. This CDR3 has 15 residues. The complete variable domain, with remaining parts taken from reference TRBV2 and TRBJ2-5, reads EPEVTQTPSHQVTQMGQEVILRCVPISNHLYFYWYRQILGQKVEFLVSFYNNEISEKSEIFDDQFSVERPDGSNFTLKIRSTKLEDSAMYFCASSSSGRGGKTQYFGPGTRLLVL.

For the CDR3, the DNA is TGTGCCAGCAGCTTAAGGGGGCTAGTCGGGACAGATACGCAGTATTTT. This encodes CASSLRGLVGTDTQYF. The rearrangement uses TRBV11-2 and TRBJ2-3; 7 positions match TRBD1. Per the germline V gene, CDR1 is SGHAT and CDR2 is FQNNGV. CDR3 length equals 16 residues. V lost 2 bases to trimming and J lost 3 bases; unmatched junction nucleotides: 8.

This clonotype was observed at least ten times. This rearrangement joins TRBV7-3 to TRBJ1-1, with D perhaps TRBD1 (5 bases). Trimming took 5 bases from V and 1 from J, leaving 14 bases between them. CDR3 length equals 15 residues. Germline V gene data show CDR1 as SGHTA and CDR2 as FQGTGA. CDR3 nucleotides: TGTGCCAGCAGCAGAGAGGGAGGGACGAACACTGAAGCTTTCTTT. Translation gives CASSREGGTNTEAFF.

The sample holds many counts of this clonotype. This chain joins TRBV3-1 and TRBJ1-4, with TRBD1 as a possible D gene (5 bases). CDR1 LGHDT and CDR2 YNNKEL come from the germline V gene (reference sequence). V lost 4 bases to trimming and J lost 5 bases, with 11 bases between them. The CDR3 length is 14 residues. CDR3 sequence: CASSLQGLNEKLFF. As DNA, the CDR3 is TGTGCCAGCAGCCTGCAGGGCCTGAATGAAAAACTGTTTTTT. The full variable domain, in which reference TRBV3-1 and TRBJ1-4 provide the parts outside the CDR3, is DTAVSQTPKYLVTQMGNDKSIKCEQNLGHDTMYWYKQDSKKFLKIMFSYNNKELIINETVPNRFSPKSPDKAHLNLHINSLELGDSAVYFCASSLQGLNEKLFFGSGTQLSVL.

This clonotype was picked up a small number of times. V is TRBV13 and J is TRBJ2-1; a possible D gene is TRBD2 (7 bases). In germline, CDR1 is PRHDT, CDR2 FYEKMQ (reference sequence). Trimming took off 3 bases at V and 5 bases at J, with 11 bases between the two ends. CDR3 length equals 14 residues. The DNA of the CDR3 is TGTGCCAGCAGCTTGGCGGGGGCACACAATGAGCAGTTCTTC. Translating gives CASSLAGAHNEQFF.

This clonotype came up many times. V usage is TRBV20-1 and J usage is TRBJ1-5, with no clear D. Germline CDR1 and CDR2: DFQATT and SNEGSKA (reference sequence). The germline V and J ends were trimmed by 3 bases and 3 bases, with 9 bases remaining between them. The CDR3 length is 13 residues. The CDR3 coding sequence is TGCAGTGCTAGGATCCCCCACAATCAGCCCCAGCATTTT. As protein: CSARIPHNQPQHF.

Note on this clonotype: A read error may explain this, as a much larger clone is one base away. The gene calls are TRBV4-2 and TRBJ1-6; D is undetermined. CDR3 length: 14 residues. CDR1 and CDR2 from the germline V gene are LGHNA and YNFKEQ. This chain's CDR3 is CASSQETFQSPPHF. Written as DNA, the CDR3 is TGTGCCAGCAGCCAAGAGACGTTTCAGTCACCCCCCCACTTT.

The table lists this clonotype with many counts. V and J are TRBV18 and TRBJ1-5; D possibly corresponds to TRBD1 (5 bases). V shed 3 bases and J shed 0 bases, with 12 bases lying between them. Germline CDR1 reads KGHSH; CDR2 reads LQKENI. The CDR3 contains 16 residues. CDR3 sequence reads: CASSPGTDYSNQPQHF. The CDR3 nucleotides read TGTGCCAGCTCACCCGGGACGGATTATAGCAATCAGCCCCAGCATTTT.

The CDR3 protein is CSAPGRQGAYGYTF. CDR3 nucleotides: TGCAGTGCCCCAGGGAGACAGGGGGCATATGGCTACACCTTC. The rearrangement joins TRBV20-1 to TRBJ1-2; 10 nucleotides align to TRBD1. The CDR3 has 14 residues. V was pared by 6 bases and J by 5 bases, with 9 bases of the junction left unmatched. In germline, CDR1 is DFQATT, CDR2 SNEGSKA (reference sequence).

This clonotype was detected a few times. The rearrangement links TRBV5-1 to TRBJ1-1, with 11 bases identical to TRBD1. Trimming took 4 bases from V and 1 from J; bases not matched to a gene: 3. Germline lookup yields CDR1 SGHRS and CDR2 YFSETQ. The CDR3 has 15 residues. The CDR3 DNA reads TGCGCCAGCAGCCGGGGACAGGGGGGGAACACTGAAGCTTTCTTT. Its translation is CASSRGQGGNTEAFF.

This clonotype was counted at least ten times. CDR3 loop: CASSSRVGLGSYNEQFF. The CDR3 bases are TGTGCCAGCAGCTCCCGAGTCGGGTTGGGCTCCTACAATGAGCAGTTCTTC. The chain carries TRBV7-2 and TRBJ2-1; no reliable D call. V was pared by 4 bases and J by 0 bases, with 16 bases between. This CDR3 region has 17 residues. CDR1 is SGHTA, CDR2 FQGNSA, per germline. Together with reference TRBV7-2 and TRBJ2-1, the CDR3 gives the full variable domain: GAGVSQSPSNKVTEKGKDVELRCDPISGHTALYWYRQSLGQGLEFLIYFQGNSAPDKSGLPSDRFSAERTGGSVSTLTIQRTQQEDSAVYLCASSSRVGLGSYNEQFFGPGTRLTVL.

Comment on this clonotype: Given a much more abundant clone one base away, this may be a read error. The chain links TRBV6-2 or TRBV6-3 to TRBJ2-1; 12 bases align to TRBD2. There are 14 residues in the CDR3. Germline loops: CDR1 MNHEY, CDR2 SVGEGT. CDR3 DNA: TGTGCCAGTGGACTAGCGGGATCCTACAATGGGCAGTTCTTC. It translates to CASGLAGSYNGQFF.

This clonotype was counted a few times. The chain couples TRBV2 to TRBJ2-5; 9 positions agree with TRBD1. The CDR3 is 16 amino acids. Germline V lookup: CDR1 SNHLY, CDR2 FYNNEI. V was clipped by 5 bases and J by 2 bases; unmatched bases: 9. CDR3 bases: TGTGCCAGCAGTAACAGGGGGCGGAGGGGTCAAGAGACCCAGTACTTC. It yields the protein CASSNRGRRGQETQYF.

The genes are TRBV3-1 and TRBJ2-7; 9 bases align to TRBD2. This CDR3 is built from 15 residues. Germline assignment: CDR1 LGHDT and CDR2 YNNKEL (reference sequence). The trim removed 4 bases at V and 4 bases at J, leaving 8 bases unmatched. Here the CDR3 DNA reads TGTGCCAGCAGCCCCGGACTAGCGAGCGAATACGAGCAGTACTTC. Translation: CASSPGLASEYEQYF.

The table lists this clonotype with many counts. The chain recombines TRBV4-1 with TRBJ2-7; D unclear. Germline V gene sequence: CDR1 MGHRA, CDR2 YSYEKL. The CDR3 loop spans 15 amino acids. V shed 1 base and J shed 0 bases, with 10 bases lying between them. This CDR3 is CASSQGTASSYEQYF. The CDR3 DNA reads as TGCGCCAGCAGCCAAGGGACGGCAAGCTCCTACGAGCAGTACTTC.

This clonotype was found a few times. V and J are TRBV6-1 and TRBJ2-7; 8 bases line up with TRBD2. CDR1 and CDR2 from the germline V gene are MNHNS and SASEGT. The CDR3 consists of 14 residues. The trim removed 9 bases at V and 2 bases at J, leaving 9 bases unmatched. In DNA form, the CDR3 reads TGTGCCAGTCACAGACTAGCGCGCACCTACGAGCAGTACTTC. Translating gives CASHRLARTYEQYF.

This rearrangement joins TRBV11-2 to TRBJ2-2, with D tentatively TRBD1 or TRBD2 (5 bases each). Germline CDR1 and CDR2: SGHAT and FQNNGV. Trimming left V 4 bases short and J 6 bases short, with 12 bases between. The CDR3 covers 14 residues. The CDR3 spells CASSSGAPAGELFF. The CDR3 DNA follows: TGTGCCAGCAGCTCCGGGGCGCCGGCCGGGGAGCTGTTTTTT.

V gene TRBV6-5 combines with J gene TRBJ1-5; D not certain. This CDR3 has 13 residues. Germline CDR1 MNHEY, CDR2 SVGAGI. V was pared by 0 bases and J by 12 bases, with 12 bases between. The chain's CDR3 is CASSYSFRHHQHF. Written as DNA, the CDR3 is TGTGCCAGCAGTTACTCGTTCCGACACCACCAGCATTTT.

This chain connects TRBV20-1 to TRBJ2-7; 8 bases match TRBD2. Trimming at V came to 0 bases and at J to 0 bases, leaving 7 bases not matched to a gene. The CDR3 totals 16 residues. CDR1 is DFQATT and CDR2 is SNEGSKA in the germline V gene (reference sequence). In DNA form, the CDR3 reads TGCAGTGCTAGAGATCGGGGGGGCCCGAGCTCCTACGAGCAGTACTTC. It encodes CSARDRGGPSSYEQYF.

This clonotype showed up many times. This chain links TRBV11-3 with TRBJ1-3, with D unclear. CDR1 SGHNT and CDR2 YENEEA come from the germline V gene. V was trimmed by 3 bases and J by 0 bases, leaving 12 bases between them. The CDR3 runs 16 residues. The CDR3: CASSLLNSHSGNTIYF. Here the CDR3 DNA reads TGTGCCAGCAGCTTGTTAAACTCTCACTCTGGAAACACCATATATTTT.

The chain combines TRBV28 with TRBJ2-3; D not certain. Per the germline V gene, CDR1 is MDHEN and CDR2 is SYDVKM. The CDR3 totals 12 residues. V lost 7 bases and J lost 14, with 19 bases in between. CDR3 sequence: CASTYPNPEWYF. CDR3 sequence (DNA): TGTGCCAGCACATACCCGAACCCCGAATGGTATTTT.